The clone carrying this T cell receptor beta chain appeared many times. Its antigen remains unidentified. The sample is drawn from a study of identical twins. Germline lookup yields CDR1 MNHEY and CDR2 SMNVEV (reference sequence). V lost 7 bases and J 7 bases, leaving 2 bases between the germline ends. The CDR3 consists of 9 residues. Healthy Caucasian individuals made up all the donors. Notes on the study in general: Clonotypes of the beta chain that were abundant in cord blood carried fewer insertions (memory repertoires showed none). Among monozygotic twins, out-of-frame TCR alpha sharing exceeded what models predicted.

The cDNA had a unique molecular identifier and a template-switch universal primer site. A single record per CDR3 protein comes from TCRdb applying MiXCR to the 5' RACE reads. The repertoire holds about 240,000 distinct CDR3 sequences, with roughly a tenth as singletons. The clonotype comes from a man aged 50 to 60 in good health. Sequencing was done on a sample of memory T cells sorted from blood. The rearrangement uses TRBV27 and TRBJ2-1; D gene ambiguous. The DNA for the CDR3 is TGTGCCAGCAATAATGAGCAGTTCTTC. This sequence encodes CASNNEQFF.